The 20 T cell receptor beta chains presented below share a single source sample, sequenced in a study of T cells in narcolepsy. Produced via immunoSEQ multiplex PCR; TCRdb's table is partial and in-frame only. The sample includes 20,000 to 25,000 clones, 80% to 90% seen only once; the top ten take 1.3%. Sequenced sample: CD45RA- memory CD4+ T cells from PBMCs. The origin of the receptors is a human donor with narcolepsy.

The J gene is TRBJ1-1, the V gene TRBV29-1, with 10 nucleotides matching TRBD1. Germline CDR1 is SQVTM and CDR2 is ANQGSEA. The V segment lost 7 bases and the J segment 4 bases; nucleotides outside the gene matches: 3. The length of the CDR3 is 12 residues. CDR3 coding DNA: TGCAGCGGGGGACAGGGGTTCACTGAAGCTTTCTTT. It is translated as CSGGQGFTEAFF.

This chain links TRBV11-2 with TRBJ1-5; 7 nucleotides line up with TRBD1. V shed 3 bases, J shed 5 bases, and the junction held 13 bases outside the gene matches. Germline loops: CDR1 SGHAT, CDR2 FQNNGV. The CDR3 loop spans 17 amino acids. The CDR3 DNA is TGTGCCAGCAGCTTCCCTTACAGGGGAGAGCCGGATCAGCCCCAGCATTTT. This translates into CASSFPYRGEPDQPQHF.

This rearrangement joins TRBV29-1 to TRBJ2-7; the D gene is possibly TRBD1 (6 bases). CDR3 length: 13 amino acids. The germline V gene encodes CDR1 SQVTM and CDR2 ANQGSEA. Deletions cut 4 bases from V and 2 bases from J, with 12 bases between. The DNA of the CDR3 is TGCAGCGTTGGGACAGCCTATGCCTACGAGCAGTACTTC. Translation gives CSVGTAYAYEQYF.

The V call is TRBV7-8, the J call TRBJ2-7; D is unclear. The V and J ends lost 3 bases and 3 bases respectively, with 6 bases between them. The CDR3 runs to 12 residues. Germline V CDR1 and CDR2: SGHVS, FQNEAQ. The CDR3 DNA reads TGTGCCAGCAGCTTTTCGGGCTACGAGCAGTACTTC. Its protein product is CASSFSGYEQYF.

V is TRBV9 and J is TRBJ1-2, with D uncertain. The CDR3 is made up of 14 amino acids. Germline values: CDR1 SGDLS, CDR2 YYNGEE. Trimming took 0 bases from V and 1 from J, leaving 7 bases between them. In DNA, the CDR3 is TGTGCCAGCAGCGTAGTTGGGAATAACTATGGCTACACCTTC. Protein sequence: CASSVVGNNYGYTF. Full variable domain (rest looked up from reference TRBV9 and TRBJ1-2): DSGVTQTPKHLITATGQRVTLRCSPRSGDLSVYWYQQSLDQGLQFLIQYYNGEERAKGNILERFSAQQFPDLHSELNLSSLELGDSALYFCASSVVGNNYGYTFGSGTRLTVV.

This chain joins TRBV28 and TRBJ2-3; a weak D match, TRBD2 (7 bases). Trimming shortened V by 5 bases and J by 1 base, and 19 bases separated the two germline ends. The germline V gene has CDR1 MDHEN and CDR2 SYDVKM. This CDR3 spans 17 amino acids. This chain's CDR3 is CASSPRGGGWGTDTQYF. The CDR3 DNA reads TGTGCCAGCAGTCCAAGGGGAGGGGGATGGGGCACAGATACGCAGTATTTT. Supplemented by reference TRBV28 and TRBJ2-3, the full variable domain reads DVKVTQSSRYLVKRTGEKVFLECVQDMDHENMFWYRQDPGLGLRLIYFSYDVKMKEKGDIPEGYSVSREKKERFSLILESASTNQTSMYLCASSPRGGGWGTDTQYFGPGTRLTVL.

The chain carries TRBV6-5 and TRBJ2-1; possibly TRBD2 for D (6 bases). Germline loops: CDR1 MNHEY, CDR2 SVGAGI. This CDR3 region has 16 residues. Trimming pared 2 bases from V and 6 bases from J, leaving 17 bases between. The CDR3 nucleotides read TGTGCCAGCAGTTACAAGGCAGCTAGCGAGGGCAATGAGCAGTTCTTC. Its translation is CASSYKAASEGNEQFF.

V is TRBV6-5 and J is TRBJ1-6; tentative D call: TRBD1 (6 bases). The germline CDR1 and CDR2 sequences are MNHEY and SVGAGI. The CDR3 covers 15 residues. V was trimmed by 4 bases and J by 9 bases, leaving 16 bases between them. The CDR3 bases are TGTGCCAGCAGTTTCAGCACAGGGATGGTTTCACCCCTCCACTTT. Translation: CASSFSTGMVSPLHF.

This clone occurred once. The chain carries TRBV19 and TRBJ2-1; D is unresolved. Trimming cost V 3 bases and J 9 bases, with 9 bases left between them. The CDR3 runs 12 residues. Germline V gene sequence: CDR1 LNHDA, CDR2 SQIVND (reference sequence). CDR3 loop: CASSILLGEQFF. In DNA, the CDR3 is TGTGCCAGTAGTATTCTTCTCGGTGAGCAGTTCTTC. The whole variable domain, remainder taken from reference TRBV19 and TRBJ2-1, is DGGITQSPKYLFRKEGQNVTLSCEQNLNHDAMYWYRQDPGQGLRLIYYSQIVNDFQKGDIAEGYSVSREKKESFPLTVTSAQKNPTAFYLCASSILLGEQFFGPGTRLTVL.

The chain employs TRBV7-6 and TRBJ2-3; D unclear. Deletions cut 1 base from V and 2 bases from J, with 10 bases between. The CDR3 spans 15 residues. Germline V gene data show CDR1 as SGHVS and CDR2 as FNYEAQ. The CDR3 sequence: CASSLVGSYTDTQYF. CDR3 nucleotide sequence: TGTGCCAGCAGCTTAGTTGGCTCTTACACAGATACGCAGTATTTT.

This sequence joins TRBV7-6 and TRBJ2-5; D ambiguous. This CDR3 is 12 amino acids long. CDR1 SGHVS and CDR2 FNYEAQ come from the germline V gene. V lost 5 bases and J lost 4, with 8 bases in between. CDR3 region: CASSRVGETQYF. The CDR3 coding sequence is TGTGCCAGCAGCCGGGTAGGAGAGACCCAGTACTTC.

The CDR3 bases are TGTGCCAGCAGCTCTCAGATCACCGGGGAGCTGTTTTTT. This sequence encodes CASSSQITGELFF. V usage is TRBV7-6 and J usage is TRBJ2-2; no definite D call. This CDR3 region has 13 residues. CDR1 SGHVS and CDR2 FNYEAQ come from the germline V gene. The V end was cut by 4 bases, the J end by 4 bases, with 7 bases between. Full variable domain (outside the CDR3, taken from reference TRBV7-6 and TRBJ2-2): GAGVSQSPRYKVTKRGQDVALRCDPISGHVSLYWYRQALGQGPEFLTYFNYEAQQDKSGLPNDRFSAERPEGSISTLTIQRTEQRDSAMYRCASSSQITGELFFGEGSRLTVL.

CDR3 amino acids: CASSEGRGFGNSPLHF. CDR3 in DNA: TGTGCCAGCAGTGAAGGGAGGGGCTTCGGAAATTCACCCCTCCACTTT. The chain links TRBV25-1 to TRBJ1-6; D possibly corresponds to TRBD1 (5 bases). V lost 2 bases, J lost 7 bases, and 15 bases lay in between. Germline CDR1 and CDR2: MGHDK and SYGVNS. CDR3 length: 16 amino acids.

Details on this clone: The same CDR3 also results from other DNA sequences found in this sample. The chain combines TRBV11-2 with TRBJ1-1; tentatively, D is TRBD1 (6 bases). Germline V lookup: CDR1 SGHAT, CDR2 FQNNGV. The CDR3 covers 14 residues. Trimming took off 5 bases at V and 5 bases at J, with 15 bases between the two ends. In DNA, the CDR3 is TGTGCCAGCAGCAACCCGCATCAGGGGACTGAAGCTTTCTTT. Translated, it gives CASSNPHQGTEAFF. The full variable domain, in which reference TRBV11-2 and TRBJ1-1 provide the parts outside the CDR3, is EAGVAQSPRYKIIEKRQSVAFWCNPISGHATLYWYQQILGQGPKLLIQFQNNGVVDDSQLPKDRFSAERLKGVDSTLKIQPAKLEDSAVYLCASSNPHQGTEAFFGQGTRLTVV.

CDR3 DNA: TGTGCCAGCAGCTTAGGGGGGGGCCAAGAGACCCAGTACTTC. Amino acid sequence: CASSLGGGQETQYF. The J gene is TRBJ2-5, the V gene TRBV11-3; TRBD2 matches 7 bases. The CDR3 totals 14 residues. Germline V lookup: CDR1 SGHNT, CDR2 YENEEA. Trimming took 1 base from V and 1 from J; bases not matched to a gene: 0. The full variable domain, completed using reference TRBV11-3 and TRBJ2-5, is EAGVVQSPRYKIIEKKQPVAFWCNPISGHNTLYWYLQNLGQGPELLIRYENEEAVDDSQLPKDRFSAERLKGVDSTLKIQPAELGDSAVYLCASSLGGGQETQYFGPGTRLLVL.

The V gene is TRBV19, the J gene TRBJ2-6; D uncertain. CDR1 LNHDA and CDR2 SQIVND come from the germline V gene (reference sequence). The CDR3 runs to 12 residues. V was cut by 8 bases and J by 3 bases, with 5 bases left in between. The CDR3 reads CASRYGANVLTF. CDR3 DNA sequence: TGTGCCAGTCGTTATGGGGCCAACGTCCTGACTTTC.

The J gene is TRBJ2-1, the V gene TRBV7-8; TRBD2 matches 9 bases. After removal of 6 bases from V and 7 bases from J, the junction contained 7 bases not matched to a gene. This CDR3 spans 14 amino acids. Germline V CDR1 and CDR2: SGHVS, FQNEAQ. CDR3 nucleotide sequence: TGTGCCAGCAGTTCAAAGCGGGAGGTTAATGAGCAGTTCTTC. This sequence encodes CASSSKREVNEQFF.

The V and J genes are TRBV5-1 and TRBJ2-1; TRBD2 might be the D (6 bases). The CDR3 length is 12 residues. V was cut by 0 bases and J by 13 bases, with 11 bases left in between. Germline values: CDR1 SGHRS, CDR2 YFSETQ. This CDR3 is CASSLGSGAQFF. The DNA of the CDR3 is TGCGCCAGCAGCTTGGGGTCGGGAGCTCAGTTCTTC.

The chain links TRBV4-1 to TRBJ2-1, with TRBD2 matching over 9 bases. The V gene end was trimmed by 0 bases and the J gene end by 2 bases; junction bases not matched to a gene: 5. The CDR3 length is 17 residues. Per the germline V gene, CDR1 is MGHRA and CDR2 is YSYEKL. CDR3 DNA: TGCGCCAGCAGCCAAGATCTGGCTAGCGGGGCCTACAATGAGCAGTTCTTC. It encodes CASSQDLASGAYNEQFF.

CDR3 protein: CASSISETSVLAKNIQYF. As DNA, the CDR3 is TGTGCCAGTAGTATCTCTGAGACTAGTGTTCTAGCCAAAAACATTCAGTACTTC. The chain has TRBV19 and TRBJ2-4, with D possibly TRBD2 on 6 matching bases. Trimming removed 3 bases at V and 0 bases at J, with 18 bases between. This CDR3 has 18 residues. Germline loops: CDR1 LNHDA, CDR2 SQIVND (reference sequence).